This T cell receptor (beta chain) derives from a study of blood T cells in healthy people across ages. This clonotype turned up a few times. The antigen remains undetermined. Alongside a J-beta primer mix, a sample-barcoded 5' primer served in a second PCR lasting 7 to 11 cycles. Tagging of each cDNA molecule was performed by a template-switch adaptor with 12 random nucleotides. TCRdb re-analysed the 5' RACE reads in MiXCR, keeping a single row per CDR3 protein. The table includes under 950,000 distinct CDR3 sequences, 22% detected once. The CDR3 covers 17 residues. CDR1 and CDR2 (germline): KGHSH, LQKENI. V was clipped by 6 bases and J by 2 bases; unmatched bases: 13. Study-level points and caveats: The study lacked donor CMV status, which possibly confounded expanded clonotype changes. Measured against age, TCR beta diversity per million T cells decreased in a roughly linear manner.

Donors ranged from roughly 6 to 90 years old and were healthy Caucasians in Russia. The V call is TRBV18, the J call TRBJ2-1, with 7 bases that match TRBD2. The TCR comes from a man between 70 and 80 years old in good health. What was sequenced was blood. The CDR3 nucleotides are TGTGCCAGCTCCCCCTTCCCAGCGGGGAACGCCTACAATGAGCAGTTCTTC. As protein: CASSPFPAGNAYNEQFF.